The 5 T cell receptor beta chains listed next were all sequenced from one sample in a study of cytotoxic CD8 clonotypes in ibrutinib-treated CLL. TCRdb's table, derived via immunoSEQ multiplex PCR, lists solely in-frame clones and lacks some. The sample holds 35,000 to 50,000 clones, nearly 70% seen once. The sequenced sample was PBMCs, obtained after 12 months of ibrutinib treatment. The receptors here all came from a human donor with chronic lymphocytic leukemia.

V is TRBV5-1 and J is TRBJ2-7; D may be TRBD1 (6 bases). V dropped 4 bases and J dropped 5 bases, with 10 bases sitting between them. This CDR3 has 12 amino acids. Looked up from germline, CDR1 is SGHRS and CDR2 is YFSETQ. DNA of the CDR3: TGCGCCAGCAGCGTACAGGGAAACGAGCAGTACTTC. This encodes CASSVQGNEQYF.

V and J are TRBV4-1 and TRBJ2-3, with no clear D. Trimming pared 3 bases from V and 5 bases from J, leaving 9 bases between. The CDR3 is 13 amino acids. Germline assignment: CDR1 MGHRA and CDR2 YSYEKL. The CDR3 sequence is CASSQQDGDTQYF. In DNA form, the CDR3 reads TGCGCCAGCAGCCAGCAAGACGGAGATACGCAGTATTTT.

The CDR3 DNA reads TGTGCCAGCAGCTTGGGAACAGGGGGAAGCTATGGCTACACCTTC. Its translation is CASSLGTGGSYGYTF. V usage is TRBV5-4 and J usage is TRBJ1-2, with 8 bases lining up with TRBD1. Germline V gene data show CDR1 as SGHNT and CDR2 as YYREEE (reference sequence). The CDR3 totals 15 residues. Losses at the gene ends were 0 bases for V and 4 bases for J; bases not matched to a gene: 5.

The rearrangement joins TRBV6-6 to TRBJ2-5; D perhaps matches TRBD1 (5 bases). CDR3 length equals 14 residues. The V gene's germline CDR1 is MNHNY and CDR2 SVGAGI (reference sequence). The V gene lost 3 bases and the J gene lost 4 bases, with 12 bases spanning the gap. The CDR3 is CASSYGQGGETQYF. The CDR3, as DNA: TGTGCCAGCAGTTATGGCCAGGGCGGAGAGACCCAGTACTTC.

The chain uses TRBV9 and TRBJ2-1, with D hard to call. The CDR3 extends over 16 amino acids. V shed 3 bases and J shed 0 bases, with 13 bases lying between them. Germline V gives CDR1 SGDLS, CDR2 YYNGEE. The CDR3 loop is CASSALGGSSYNEQFF. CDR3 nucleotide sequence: TGTGCCAGCAGCGCCCTGGGTGGTAGCTCCTACAATGAGCAGTTCTTC.